These 2 T cell receptor beta chains originate from one sample sequenced in a study of cytomegalovirus exposure and HLA in healthy donors. Primers: 60 Vbeta forward and 13 Jbeta reverse. The table came from immunoSEQ multiplex PCR; TCRdb's copy has only in-frame clones and leaves some out. The data contain 210,000 or so clones, approximately 80% of them seen just once; the ten biggest clones take up roughly 1.5%. Sequenced input: PBMCs. These receptor sequences come from a girl under 18 in good health and CMV-seronegative.

This clone was counted a few times. The chain links TRBV6-1 to TRBJ1-1; no firm D call. This CDR3 comprises 13 residues. Germline loops: CDR1 MNHNS, CDR2 SASEGT. Trimming cost V 2 bases and J 8 bases, with 12 bases left between them. The CDR3, as DNA: TGTGCCAGCAGTGAAAGCGGTGCCCTCGAAGCTTTCTTT. Encoded protein: CASSESGALEAFF.

In its sample, this clone was seen a few times. CDR3 nucleotide sequence: TGTGCCATCACTAAAGGACTAGCGGGACGTTACGAGCAGTACTTC. This encodes CAITKGLAGRYEQYF. The genes are TRBV10-3 and TRBJ2-7; 12 bases line up with TRBD2. Germline V gene sequence: CDR1 ENHRY, CDR2 SYGVKD. Trimming at V came to 7 bases and at J to 4 bases, leaving 8 bases not matched to a gene. The CDR3 covers 15 residues.